The entry below describes one TCR beta chain. Germline V gene sequence: CDR1 LNHDA, CDR2 SQIVND (reference sequence). With V trimmed by 5 bases and J by 6 bases, 11 bases remained unmatched. The CDR3 runs to 15 residues. The entry originates in a study of blood T cell repertoires in COVID-19. Whole-study context: The samples span acute and convalescent COVID-19 from the United States, Italy and Spain.

The assay was immunoSEQ multiplex PCR, and TCRdb's table has in-frame clones only and misses some. The sample has 200,000 to 300,000 clones, less than 90% seen once. The chain employs TRBV19 and TRBJ2-3, with 7 bases identical to TRBD1. Sequenced: peripheral blood. This TCR derives from a young man with active or convalescent COVID-19. The CDR3 DNA reads TGTGCCAGTAGTGGGACCGTGACAGGGATCGATACGCAGTATTTT. Amino acid sequence: CASSGTVTGIDTQYF.